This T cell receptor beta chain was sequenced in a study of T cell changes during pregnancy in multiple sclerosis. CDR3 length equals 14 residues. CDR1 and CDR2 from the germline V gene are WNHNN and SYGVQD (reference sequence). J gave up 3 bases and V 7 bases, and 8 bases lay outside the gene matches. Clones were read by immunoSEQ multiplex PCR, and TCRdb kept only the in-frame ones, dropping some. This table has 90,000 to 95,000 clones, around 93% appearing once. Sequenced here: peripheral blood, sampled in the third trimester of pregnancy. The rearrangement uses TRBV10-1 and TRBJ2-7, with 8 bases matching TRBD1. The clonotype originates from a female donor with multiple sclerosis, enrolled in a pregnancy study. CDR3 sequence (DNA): TGCGCCAGCACCTTATCCGGGACAGGCTACGAGCAGTACTTC. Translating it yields CASTLSGTGYEQYF.